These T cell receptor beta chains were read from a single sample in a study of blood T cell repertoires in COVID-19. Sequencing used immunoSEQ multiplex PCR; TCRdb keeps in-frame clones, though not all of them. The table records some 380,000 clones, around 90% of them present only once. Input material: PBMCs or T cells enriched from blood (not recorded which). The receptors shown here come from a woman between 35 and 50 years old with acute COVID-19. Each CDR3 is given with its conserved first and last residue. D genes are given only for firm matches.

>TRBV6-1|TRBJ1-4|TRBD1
CASSAHPRGRDEKLFF
TGTGCCAGCAGTGCCCACCCCAGGGGGCGTGATGAAAAACTGTTTTTT
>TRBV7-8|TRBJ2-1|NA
CASSPGGGGLNNEQFF
TGTGCCAGCAGCCCCGGCGGCGGGGGCCTTAACAATGAGCAGTTCTTC
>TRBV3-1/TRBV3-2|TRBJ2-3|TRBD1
CASTRTGGNRDTQYF
TGTGCCAGCACCAGGACAGGGGGCAATAGGGATACGCAGTATTTT
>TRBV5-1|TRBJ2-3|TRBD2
CASSPERAGGIDTQYF
TGCGCCAGCAGCCCGGAGCGAGCGGGGGGCATAGATACGCAGTATTTT
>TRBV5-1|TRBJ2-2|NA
CASSLGQVNTGELFF
TGCGCCAGCAGCTTGGGACAGGTGAACACCGGGGAGCTGTTTTTT
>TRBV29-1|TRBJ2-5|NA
CSVVGGPLQETQYF
TGCAGCGTTGTTGGAGGGCCGCTTCAAGAGACCCAGTACTTC
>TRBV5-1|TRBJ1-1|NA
CASSFSAGKQTEAFF
TGCGCCAGCAGCTTCTCTGCAGGGAAGCAGACTGAAGCTTTCTTT
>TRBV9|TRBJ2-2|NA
CASSATGLHTGELFF
TGTGCCAGCAGCGCTACTGGACTACACACCGGGGAGCTGTTTTTT
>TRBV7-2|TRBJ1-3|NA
CASSLAPGLYTIYF
TGTGCCAGCAGCTTAGCCCCAGGGTTGTACACCATATATTTT
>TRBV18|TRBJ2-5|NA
CASSPWDTQETQYF
TGTGCCAGCTCACCCTGGGACACCCAAGAGACCCAGTACTTC
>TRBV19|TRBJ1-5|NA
CASSILAAGSNQPQHF
TGTGCCAGTAGTATTTTGGCGGCAGGGAGCAATCAGCCCCAGCATTTT
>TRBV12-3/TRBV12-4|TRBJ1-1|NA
CASSLSRGSEAFF
TGTGCCAGCAGTTTAAGCCGAGGTTCGGAAGCTTTCTTT
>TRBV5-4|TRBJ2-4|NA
CASSLEGSGNIQYF
TGTGCCAGCAGCTTGGAAGGTTCGGGAAACATTCAGTACTTC
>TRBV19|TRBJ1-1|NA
CASSGMDTEAFF
TGTGCCAGCTCGGGGATGGACACTGAAGCTTTCTTT
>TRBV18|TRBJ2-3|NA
CASSPPTGVSTDTQYF
TGTGCCAGCTCACCACCGACGGGGGTGAGCACAGATACGCAGTATTTT
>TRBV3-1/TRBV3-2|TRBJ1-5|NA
CASSQNPGSGQPQHF
TGTGCCAGCAGCCAAAACCCAGGGTCAGGTCAGCCCCAGCATTTT